This is a list of T cell receptor beta chains from one sample in a study of blood T cell repertoires in COVID-19. The table came from immunoSEQ multiplex PCR; TCRdb's copy has only in-frame clones and leaves some out. This table has 300,000 to 450,000 clones, around 90% appearing once. The sample was PBMCs or T cells enriched from blood (not recorded which). The receptor set was obtained from a woman aged 18-29 years who had recovered from COVID-19. Both conserved end residues are part of each CDR3. The D gene is left open where the match is weak. Clone size appears in some rows only: once, few, many, or a class for an expanded clone.

DNA: TGTGCCATCAGTGAGGCGCTAAGTGACACTGAAGCTTTCTTT
CDR3: CAISEALSDTEAFF
V: TRBV10-3
length: 14
J: TRBJ1-1
size: .
D: .

DNA: TGTGCCAGCAGCTTAGTTGGCGGTGAAGGGACCCAGTACTTC
CDR3: CASSLVGGEGTQYF
V: TRBV7-9
length: 14
J: TRBJ2-5
size: .
D: .

DNA: TGCAGTGCTAGTACAGGCAGGGTAGCTTTTGAAGCTTTCTTT
CDR3: CSASTGRVAFEAFF
V: TRBV20-1
length: 14
J: TRBJ1-1
size: once
D: .

DNA: TGTGCCAGCAGCCAGGGGGGTCAGGAGTCGAAGCAGTACTTC
CDR3: CASSQGGQESKQYF
V: TRBV4-2
length: 14
J: TRBJ2-7
size: .
D: .

DNA: TGTGCCAGCTCACCGATGCTGGAGGGGGCTATTGAAGCTTTCTTT
CDR3: CASSPMLEGAIEAFF
V: TRBV18
length: 15
J: TRBJ1-1
size: .
D: TRBD1

DNA: TGTGCCTGGAGTGGGGAGAGGCAGGGGAACTATGGCTACACCTTC
CDR3: CAWSGERQGNYGYTF
V: TRBV30
length: 15
J: TRBJ1-2
size: .
D: .

DNA: TGTGCCAGTAGAAACAGGCCTAATGAAAAACTGTTTTTT
CDR3: CASRNRPNEKLFF
V: TRBV12-3/TRBV12-4
length: 13
J: TRBJ1-4
size: once
D: .

DNA: TGCGCCAGCAGCCAACATGAGGTTTCACCCCTCCACTTT
CDR3: CASSQHEVSPLHF
V: TRBV10-1
length: 13
J: TRBJ1-6
size: .
D: .

DNA: TGTGCCAGCAGCGTAGAGCGGGGGTTGCCAGATACGCAGTATTTT
CDR3: CASSVERGLPDTQYF
V: TRBV9
length: 15
J: TRBJ2-3
size: .
D: TRBD2

DNA: TGTGCCAGCAGTGAAGCGGGCAGGGGGTATGGTGGCTACACCTTC
CDR3: CASSEAGRGYGGYTF
V: TRBV6-1
length: 15
J: TRBJ1-2
size: .
D: TRBD1

DNA: TGTGCCACCAGCAGAGTGTCGGGAGAAAAACTGTTTTTT
CDR3: CATSRVSGEKLFF
V: TRBV15
length: 13
J: TRBJ1-4
size: .
D: .

DNA: TGCGCCAGCAGCCAAGATGCTGGCTTTAACACCGGGGAGCTGTTTTTT
CDR3: CASSQDAGFNTGELFF
V: TRBV4-3
length: 16
J: TRBJ2-2
size: .
D: .

DNA: TGTGCCAGCAGTCCTCGGGGAGAGATGAACACTGAAGCTTTCTTT
CDR3: CASSPRGEMNTEAFF
V: TRBV27
length: 15
J: TRBJ1-1
size: .
D: .

DNA: TGTGCCATCAGTGAGCCAAAGGACAGAGACTACGAGCAGTACTTC
CDR3: CAISEPKDRDYEQYF
V: TRBV10-3
length: 15
J: TRBJ2-7
size: .
D: .

DNA: TGTGCCAGCAGCTTGGTTGGGAGCTCCTACGAGCAGTACTTC
CDR3: CASSLVGSSYEQYF
V: TRBV5-6
length: 14
J: TRBJ2-7
size: few
D: .

DNA: TGTGCCAGCAGCGAACAGGGGGCTTCTAATGAAAAACTGTTTTTT
CDR3: CASSEQGASNEKLFF
V: TRBV3-1/TRBV3-2
length: 15
J: TRBJ1-4
size: .
D: TRBD1

DNA: TGTGCCAGCAGTTACTCGTCGGCAGGGTTAAGCGGGGAGCTGTTTTTT
CDR3: CASSYSSAGLSGELFF
V: TRBV6-5
length: 16
J: TRBJ2-2
size: .
D: .

DNA: TGTGCCAGCAGTTACGGACAGATTCTCAGGGAGACCCAGTACTTC
CDR3: CASSYGQILRETQYF
V: TRBV6-2/TRBV6-3
length: 15
J: TRBJ2-5
size: .
D: .

DNA: TGCGCCAGCAGCTTGACTGAGGGGGCAGATGGCTACACCTTC
CDR3: CASSLTEGADGYTF
V: TRBV5-1
length: 14
J: TRBJ1-2
size: once
D: TRBD1

DNA: TGCGCCAGCAGCCAGTCTCATTCAGGGGATACGCAGTATTTT
CDR3: CASSQSHSGDTQYF
V: TRBV4-1
length: 14
J: TRBJ2-3
size: .
D: .

DNA: TGTGCCAGCAGTTTTCAGTCGGGTATGGGCACCGGGGAGCTGTTTTTT
CDR3: CASSFQSGMGTGELFF
V: TRBV27
length: 16
J: TRBJ2-2
size: few
D: .

DNA: TGTGCCAGCAGTGCCGTCCGGGACAGGGGGCAATATCGGGGCTACACCTTC
CDR3: CASSAVRDRGQYRGYTF
V: TRBV28
length: 17
J: TRBJ1-2
size: .
D: TRBD1

DNA: TGTGCCAGCAGTTTCACCCATCCTAGCTCCTACAATGAGCAGTTCTTC
CDR3: CASSFTHPSSYNEQFF
V: TRBV27
length: 16
J: TRBJ2-1
size: .
D: .

DNA: TGTGCCAGCAGTTTCATGCAGGGGGGTCAGCCCCAGCATTTT
CDR3: CASSFMQGGQPQHF
V: TRBV28
length: 14
J: TRBJ1-5
size: .
D: TRBD1

DNA: TGTGCCAGCAGTGAAGTAATAGGACAGACTCATAATTCACCCCTCCACTTT
CDR3: CASSEVIGQTHNSPLHF
V: TRBV2
length: 17
J: TRBJ1-6
size: .
D: .

DNA: TGCGCCAGCAGCCGCCTAGCGGACCAAGAGACCCAGTACTTC
CDR3: CASSRLADQETQYF
V: TRBV4-3
length: 14
J: TRBJ2-5
size: once
D: TRBD2

DNA: TGTGCCAGCAGCCAATCAGGCGGGGCCGACACAGATACGCAGTATTTT
CDR3: CASSQSGGADTDTQYF
V: TRBV4-2
length: 16
J: TRBJ2-3
size: .
D: .

DNA: TGTGCCAGTAGTCCCGACAGGGCCCTTAATGAAAAACTGTTTTTT
CDR3: CASSPDRALNEKLFF
V: TRBV19
length: 15
J: TRBJ1-4
size: .
D: TRBD1

DNA: TGTGCTAGTGGTAAGACGGGGAACACTGAAGCTTTCTTT
CDR3: CASGKTGNTEAFF
V: TRBV12-5
length: 13
J: TRBJ1-1
size: .
D: .

DNA: TGTGCCAGCAGCTTACAGGGGCCCCTGAAGGGCACAGATACGCAGTATTTT
CDR3: CASSLQGPLKGTDTQYF
V: TRBV7-9
length: 17
J: TRBJ2-3
size: .
D: .

DNA: TGCGCCAGCAGCCAAGGACGGGCAACTAATGAAAAACTGTTTTTT
CDR3: CASSQGRATNEKLFF
V: TRBV4-1
length: 15
J: TRBJ1-4
size: .
D: .

DNA: TGTGCCAGCAGCTTACCGGCAGGGCGACCCTTGAACACTGAAGCTTTCTTT
CDR3: CASSLPAGRPLNTEAFF
V: TRBV7-9
length: 17
J: TRBJ1-1
size: .
D: .

DNA: TGTGCCAGCAGCTTAGGGGACAGGGTTGGTTTTGGCTACACCTTC
CDR3: CASSLGDRVGFGYTF
V: TRBV7-2
length: 15
J: TRBJ1-2
size: .
D: TRBD1

DNA: TGCAGCGTTGAGAGGGAGGCGGGGTCCGAGCAGTACTTC
CDR3: CSVEREAGSEQYF
V: TRBV29-1
length: 13
J: TRBJ2-7
size: .
D: .

DNA: TGTGCCAGCGTATTTGAGTTTAACTATGGCTACACCTTC
CDR3: CASVFEFNYGYTF
V: TRBV7-9
length: 13
J: TRBJ1-2
size: .
D: .

DNA: TGCAGCGTTGGTCTGATAGCGGGGGGCACAGATACGCAGTATTTT
CDR3: CSVGLIAGGTDTQYF
V: TRBV29-1
length: 15
J: TRBJ2-3
size: .
D: TRBD2

DNA: TGTGCCAGCAGCCAAGGACAATTGGCGAGGACAGGCACAGATACGCAGTATTTT
CDR3: CASSQGQLARTGTDTQYF
V: TRBV3-1/TRBV3-2
length: 18
J: TRBJ2-3
size: .
D: .

DNA: TGCAGTGCTAGTGAGGGCCGGGACAAAAACATTCAGTACTTC
CDR3: CSASEGRDKNIQYF
V: TRBV20-1
length: 14
J: TRBJ2-4
size: .
D: .

DNA: TGTGCCAGCAGGTCGGGACAGGGACCCTCTGAAGCTTTCTTT
CDR3: CASRSGQGPSEAFF
V: TRBV6-5
length: 14
J: TRBJ1-1
size: .
D: TRBD1

DNA: TGTGCCAGCAGTTACGGGACACAGATGATTAGCAATCAGCCCCAGCATTTT
CDR3: CASSYGTQMISNQPQHF
V: TRBV6-2/TRBV6-3
length: 17
J: TRBJ1-5
size: .
D: .